The clone carrying this T cell receptor (beta chain) was seen only once. The CDR3 spans 14 residues. These data belong to a study of blood T cell repertoires in COVID-19. Study-wide background: Samples taken during acute and convalescent COVID-19 were collected in the United States, Italy and Spain. PBMCs, B-cell-depleted T cells, or T cells provided the cDNA or gDNA that made up the material.

Authors' processing steps: Scientists estimated how many nucleated cells there were by amplifying reference gene primers. Assay used: immunoSEQ multiplex PCR; TCRdb lists only in-frame clones, some missing. V and J calls and clone size are as listed in that table; D and trimming were resolved from the DNA. The sample has hundreds of thousands of clones; about nine tenths are singletons. This TCR was recovered from a man aged 55 to 70 who had recovered from COVID-19. This chain connects TRBV21-1 to TRBJ2-3; TRBD2 is the table's D call and was not checked against the DNA. TRBV21-1 is reported as a pseudogene. Sequenced: peripheral blood. CDR3 nucleotides: TGTGCCAGCAGCTCATCGGGCGGTGGAGGTACGCAGTATTTT. Amino acid sequence: CASSSSGGGGTQYF.